This TCR beta chain was obtained from a study of blood T cell repertoires in COVID-19 (dated by TCRdb to between 2020 and 2021). Regarding the study in general: Samples covering the acute and convalescent phases of COVID-19 were provided by collaborators in the United States, Italy and Spain. The prospective study material was composed of cDNA or gDNA derived from T cells, B-cell-depleted T cells, or PBMCs. A freely available public database, intended as a resource for researchers studying the immune response to SARS-CoV-2, is where the repertoires were released. The dataset comprised deeply sampled blood TCRbeta repertoires from subjects exposed to, actively infected with, or recovered from COVID-19. Nearly every sample came with metadata listing a de-identified subject ID, COVID-19 status, age in years and sex. The samples were drawn from the first 160 participants of the ongoing ImmuneRACE study and from about 1,200 subjects provided by 6 global collaborators. Where available, HLA class I and class II types were obtained from metadata supplied by the sample provider rather than from assay-based typing. Study-level results and caveats: The quantity of clinical and demographic metadata differed by source and by participant and was supplied without curation.

Each collaborating institution followed its own protocols to collect whole blood in K2EDTA tubes. Collaborator samples were shipped for TCRbeta analysis as frozen whole blood, isolated PBMCs, or DNA extracted from either sample type. Here V drops 5 bases and J drops 14 bases, and the junction holds 5 bases not matched to any gene. The CDR3 runs 11 amino acids, cysteine and phenylalanine included. The sequence is cut down to CDR3 DNA, 33 bases in frame from base 1. TCRbeta CDR3 regions were amplified from genomic DNA using the immunoSEQ Assay, a bias-controlled multiplex PCR. From the authors' description of their analysis: Within the assay, amplification of reference gene primers was used to estimate how many nucleated cells each sample contained. Sequence reads were collapsed and filtered to measure the absolute abundance of every unique TCRbeta CDR3 rearrangement. Productive Simpson clonality was computed per sample as the square root of Simpson's diversity index over productive rearrangements. This is the immuneACCESS table as TCRdb keeps it, with only in-frame sequences that have V and J called. A part of the clones is gone; compared with another copy, unresolved V genes explain less than half, and the rest is unexplained. The V and J calls and clone size are taken from that table; D and trimming were inferred from the DNA. This sample is represented by about 69,000 clones; 75% to 80% of them were singletons. In total, the top ten clones hold 40% to 50% of the sample.

The count of this clone is one. Its target antigen remains unknown. No base quality values were provided; no much bigger clone lies one nucleotide off. The chain links TRBV12-3 or TRBV12-4 with TRBJ2-3; 9 bases in between match TRBD1. Sequencing was carried out using peripheral blood. This clonotype originated in a human donor in a cohort sampled during active COVID-19. For the CDR3, the sequence is CASSPDRGGYF. The nucleotide sequence is given as TGTGCCAGCAGTCCGGACAGGGGTGGGTATTTT.